The 19 T cell receptor beta chains below come from one sample, sequenced in a study of blood T cell repertoires in COVID-19. Sequencing used immunoSEQ multiplex PCR; TCRdb keeps in-frame clones, though not all of them. The table records 110,000 to 150,000 clones, 70% to 80% of them present only once. The sequenced sample consisted of peripheral blood. These receptors were obtained from a woman aged 70-85 years with COVID-19, enrolled during active disease.

The chain uses TRBV7-8 and TRBJ2-1; 10 bases align to TRBD1. V was clipped by 5 bases and J by 6 bases; unmatched bases: 10. CDR1 SGHVS and CDR2 FQNEAQ come from the germline V gene. The length of the CDR3 is 16 residues. CDR3 in amino acids: CASSPPGQGPTNEQFF. The CDR3 DNA is TGTGCCAGCAGCCCCCCGGGACAGGGGCCAACCAATGAGCAGTTCTTC.

The sample holds a few counts of this clone. The V gene is TRBV30, the J gene TRBJ1-2; maybe TRBD1 (6 bases). The CDR3 loop spans 15 amino acids. Germline V gene sequence: CDR1 GTSNPN, CDR2 SVGIG (reference sequence). V was cut by 2 bases and J by 7 bases, with 20 bases left in between. The CDR3 nucleotides read TGTGCCTGGAGTAGCGGTCAGGGGAGAGAAGTTGGCTACACCTTC. Encoded protein: CAWSSGQGREVGYTF.

The DNA of the CDR3 is TGTGCCAGCAGCCAACACGGACTAGCGGGGGGTAACAATGAGCAGTTCTTC. It codes for CASSQHGLAGGNNEQFF. The chain recombines TRBV3-1 (or the pseudogene TRBV3-2) with TRBJ2-1; 14 nucleotides agree with TRBD2. Per the germline V gene, CDR1 is LGHDT and CDR2 is YNNKEL (reference sequence). The V and J ends lost 2 bases and 5 bases, in that order; junction bases with no gene match: 5. The CDR3 runs 17 residues.

The chain uses TRBV2 and TRBJ1-2; D gene ambiguous. This CDR3 spans 15 amino acids. Germline assignment: CDR1 SNHLY and CDR2 FYNNEI. The V end was cut by 2 bases, the J end by 7 bases, with 17 bases between. CDR3 bases: TGTGCCAGCAGTGAATTGGGCAGACCCCCCGCTGGCTACACCTTC. Translated: CASSELGRPPAGYTF. Variable domain in full (rest from reference TRBV2 and TRBJ1-2): EPEVTQTPSHQVTQMGQEVILRCVPISNHLYFYWYRQILGQKVEFLVSFYNNEISEKSEIFDDQFSVERPDGSNFTLKIRSTKLEDSAMYFCASSELGRPPAGYTFGSGTRLTVV.

The CDR3 nucleotides are TGTGCCAGCACTAGCGGGGGGGCGGAGACCCAGTACTTC. Translated: CASTSGGAETQYF. The J gene is TRBJ2-5, the V gene TRBV30, with 13 bases matching TRBD2. With V trimmed by 8 bases and J by 5 bases, 5 bases remained unmatched. This CDR3 is built from 13 residues. Germline-derived CDR1 and CDR2 are GTSNPN and SVGIG (reference sequence).

The CDR3 coding sequence is TGTGCCAGCAGCCGCCGGGACAGGAGGATGAACACTGAAGCTTTCTTT. This codes for CASSRRDRRMNTEAFF. V gene TRBV11-2 combines with J gene TRBJ1-1, with 8 bases aligning to TRBD1. The junction had 8 bases not matched to a gene; V was cut back by 5 bases and J by 0 bases. This CDR3 contains 16 residues. The V gene's germline CDR1 is SGHAT and CDR2 FQNNGV.

The chain employs TRBV12-3 or TRBV12-4 and TRBJ1-5, with D possibly matching TRBD1 (5 bases). This CDR3 region has 13 residues. V lost 4 bases, J lost 11 bases, and 15 bases lay in between. For the CDR3, the DNA is TGTGCCAGCAGTTGGGAGGGGAAGGGGTCCCAGCATTTT. Translation: CASSWEGKGSQHF.

The chain joins TRBV5-1 to TRBJ1-1; a possible D gene is TRBD1 (6 bases). Deletions cut 3 bases from V and 3 bases from J, with 15 bases between. Germline V CDR1 and CDR2: SGHRS, YFSETQ. CDR3 length: 15 residues. In DNA form, the CDR3 reads TGCGCCAGCAGCTCTAGGGGGGGCAAATACACTGAAGCTTTCTTT. Translation: CASSSRGGKYTEAFF.

This clone was seen more than once but under ten times. The gene calls are TRBV10-3 and TRBJ1-4; 7 bases map to TRBD1. Trimming cost V 4 bases and J 6 bases; bases outside gene matches: 2. This CDR3 contains 13 residues. Germline values: CDR1 ENHRY, CDR2 SYGVKD. This CDR3 is CAISGTGDEKLFF. The CDR3 nucleotides are TGTGCCATCAGTGGGACAGGTGATGAAAAACTGTTTTTT.

The chain joins TRBV5-4 to TRBJ1-4; TRBD1 matches 9 bases. V dropped 4 bases and J dropped 5; count of bases not matched to a gene: 9. This CDR3 is 16 amino acids long. Germline V lookup: CDR1 SGHNT, CDR2 YYREEE (reference sequence). CDR3 sequence: CASSTHRQGGNEKLFF. CDR3 bases: TGTGCCAGCAGCACTCACCGACAGGGGGGCAATGAAAAACTGTTTTTT. The variable domain in full, completed from reference TRBV5-4 and TRBJ1-4, reads ETGVTQSPTHLIKTRGQQVTLRCSSQSGHNTVSWYQQALGQGPQFIFQYYREEENGRGNFPPRFSGLQFPNYSSELNVNALELDDSALYLCASSTHRQGGNEKLFFGSGTQLSVL.

This clone came up a few times. This CDR3 reads CAWSPGGRKPRGYGYTF. The CDR3 region has the DNA TGTGCCTGGAGTCCCGGGGGGAGGAAACCTAGGGGCTATGGCTACACCTTC. The rearrangement joins TRBV30 to TRBJ1-2; D may be TRBD1 (5 bases). Per germline, CDR1 GTSNPN and CDR2 SVGIG (reference sequence). The CDR3 extends over 17 amino acids. The ends were cut back, 2 bases at V and 4 bases at J, with 23 bases in the middle. The variable domain in full, completed from reference TRBV30 and TRBJ1-2, reads SQTIHQWPATLVQPVGSPLSLECTVEGTSNPNLYWYRQAAGRGLQLLFYSVGIGQISSEVPQNLSASRPQDRQFILSSKKLLLSDSGFYLCAWSPGGRKPRGYGYTFGSGTRLTVV.

This rearrangement joins TRBV4-2 to TRBJ2-2; 9 bases agree with TRBD2. The length of the CDR3 is 13 residues. CDR1 is LGHNA, CDR2 YNFKEQ, per germline. The V segment lost 5 bases and the J segment 6 bases; nucleotides outside the gene matches: 1. This chain's CDR3 is CASSASGAGELFF. DNA of the CDR3: TGTGCCAGCAGCGCTAGCGGGGCCGGGGAGCTGTTTTTT.

CDR3 sequence reads: CASSPWEGNSPLHF. The DNA of the CDR3 is TGCGCCAGCAGCCCGTGGGAGGGGAATTCACCCCTCCACTTT. This chain joins TRBV5-1 and TRBJ1-6, with a weak D call TRBD1 (5 bases). The V end lost 4 bases, the J end lost 7 bases, and 12 bases lay between the germline ends. Germline CDR1 reads SGHRS; CDR2 reads YFSETQ. This CDR3 is built from 14 residues. The whole variable domain, filled in from reference TRBV5-1 and TRBJ1-6, reads KAGVTQTPRYLIKTRGQQVTLSCSPISGHRSVSWYQQTPGQGLQFLFEYFSETQRNKGNFPGRFSGRQFSNSRSEMNVSTLELGDSALYLCASSPWEGNSPLHFGNGTRLTVT.

This clone appeared a few times. V gene TRBV30 combines with J gene TRBJ1-2; maybe TRBD1 (6 bases). V dropped 2 bases and J dropped 2 bases, with 15 bases sitting between them. Germline V gives CDR1 GTSNPN, CDR2 SVGIG (reference sequence). This CDR3 spans 15 amino acids. CDR3 in amino acids: CAWSPIDRPNYGYTF. Here the CDR3 DNA reads TGTGCCTGGAGTCCTATTGACAGGCCCAACTATGGCTACACCTTC.

The chain combines TRBV30 with TRBJ1-6; the match to TRBD1 covers 8 bases. This CDR3 region has 16 residues. With V trimmed by 3 bases and J by 6 bases, 10 bases remained unmatched. Germline V gene lookup returns CDR1 GTSNPN and CDR2 SVGIG (reference sequence). This CDR3 is CAWSRRTGTANSPLHF. The CDR3 DNA reads TGTGCCTGGAGCCGACGGACAGGGACTGCTAATTCACCCCTCCACTTT. Supplemented by reference TRBV30 and TRBJ1-6, the full variable domain reads SQTIHQWPATLVQPVGSPLSLECTVEGTSNPNLYWYRQAAGRGLQLLFYSVGIGQISSEVPQNLSASRPQDRQFILSSKKLLLSDSGFYLCAWSRRTGTANSPLHFGNGTRLTVT.

Of note for this clone: The junction does not match germline at one end; this may be a read error. V usage is TRBV6-1 and J usage is TRBJ2-7; D might be TRBD1 (7 bases). Germline values: CDR1 MNHNS, CDR2 SASEGT. The CDR3 length is 13 residues. The CDR3 nucleotides are TGTGCCAGCAGGGCGGGACAGTCCTCCGAGCAGTACTTC. Protein sequence: CASRAGQSSEQYF.

CDR3 sequence (DNA): TGTGCCAGCAGCGTCACTAGCGGGGGTTTCTACGAGCAGTACTTC. Amino acids: CASSVTSGGFYEQYF. This chain uses TRBV9 with TRBJ2-7, with 11 positions matching TRBD2. The J segment lost 3 bases and the V segment lost 2 bases, leaving 4 bases of the junction unmatched. The germline V gene encodes CDR1 SGDLS and CDR2 YYNGEE. This CDR3 spans 15 amino acids.

In DNA, the CDR3 is TGTGCCAGCAGCTCAATAGGATCTCCCGGGACAGACCTTGGCACCGGGGAGCTGTTTTTT. This gives the protein CASSSIGSPGTDLGTGELFF. The gene calls are TRBV11-3 and TRBJ2-2; 7 nucleotides align to TRBD1. CDR1 is SGHNT and CDR2 is YENEEA in the germline V gene. The CDR3 extends over 20 amino acids. V was clipped by 4 bases and J by 4 bases; unmatched bases: 21.

The chain is built from TRBV6-5 and TRBJ2-5; 9 nucleotides match TRBD1. Germline V gene lookup returns CDR1 MNHEY and CDR2 SVGAGI. The CDR3 spans 14 residues. Trimming at V came to 5 bases and at J to 4 bases, leaving 5 bases not matched to a gene. CDR3 nucleotide sequence: TGTGCCAGCAGTCAGCCGGGACAGGGAGAGACCCAGTACTTC. This gives the protein CASSQPGQGETQYF.